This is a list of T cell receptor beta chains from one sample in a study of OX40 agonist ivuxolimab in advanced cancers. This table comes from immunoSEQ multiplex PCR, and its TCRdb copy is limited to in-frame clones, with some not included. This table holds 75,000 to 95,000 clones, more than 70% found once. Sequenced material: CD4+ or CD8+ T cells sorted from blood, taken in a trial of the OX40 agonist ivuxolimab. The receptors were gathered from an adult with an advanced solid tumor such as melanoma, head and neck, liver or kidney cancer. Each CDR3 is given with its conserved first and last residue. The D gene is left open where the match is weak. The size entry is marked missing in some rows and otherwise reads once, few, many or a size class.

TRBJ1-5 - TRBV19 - TGTGCCAGTAGTATAAGGCGGGACCGCTATCAGCCCCAGCATTTT CASSIRRDRYQPQHF
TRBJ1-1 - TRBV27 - TGTGCCAGCAGTTTAGTCCCGATGGACACTGAAGCTTTCTTT CASSLVPMDTEAFF
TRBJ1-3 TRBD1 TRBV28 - TGTGCCAGCAGTTTTTACAGGGGGGCAAGCTCTGGAAACACCATATATTTT CASSFYRGASSGNTIYF
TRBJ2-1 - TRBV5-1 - TGCGCCAGCAGCCCGGTAAAAACCTACAATGAGCAGTTCTTC CASSPVKTYNEQFF
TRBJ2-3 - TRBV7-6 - TGTGCCAGCAGCTTAGATCACTCCACAGATACGCAGTATTTT CASSLDHSTDTQYF
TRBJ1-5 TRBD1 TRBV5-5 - TGTGCCAGCAGCTTCCGGGACAGGGTCAATCAGCCCCAGCATTTT CASSFRDRVNQPQHF
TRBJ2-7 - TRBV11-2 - TGTGCCAGCAGCTTGTGGTCTATATTTTCTTCAGACTCCTACGAGCAGTACTTC CASSLWSIFSSDSYEQYF
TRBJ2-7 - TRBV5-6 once TGTGCCAGCAGCTTGGCCTTAGGACGGTACGAGCAGTACTTC CASSLALGRYEQYF
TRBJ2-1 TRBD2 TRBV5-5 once TGTGCCAGCAGCTTAGGTCCTTTAGCGGGAGTCGGGGATGAGCAGTTCTTC CASSLGPLAGVGDEQFF
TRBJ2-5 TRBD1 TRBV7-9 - TGTGCCAGCAGCTTATTAGGCGGGACAGGGATTACAGAGACCCAGTACTTC CASSLLGGTGITETQYF
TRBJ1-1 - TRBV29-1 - TGCAGCGCCGTGTCCAACACTGAAGCTTTCTTT CSAVSNTEAFF
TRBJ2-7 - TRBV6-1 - TGTGCCAGCTTAAAAGGGGACTCCTACGAGCAGTACTTC CASLKGDSYEQYF
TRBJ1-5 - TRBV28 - TGTGCCAGCAGTAAGTGGGGTAGAGAGGATAGCAATCAGCCCCAGCATTTT CASSKWGREDSNQPQHF
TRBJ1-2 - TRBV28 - TGTGCCAGCAGTCTTCGACAGGTTATTGGCTACACCTTC CASSLRQVIGYTF
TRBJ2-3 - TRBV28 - TGTGCCAGCAGCTTAGACAGCACAGATACGCAGTATTTT CASSLDSTDTQYF
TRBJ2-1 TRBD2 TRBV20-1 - TGCAGTGCCCCCGGGACTAGCAAGGTCTTC CSAPGTSKVF